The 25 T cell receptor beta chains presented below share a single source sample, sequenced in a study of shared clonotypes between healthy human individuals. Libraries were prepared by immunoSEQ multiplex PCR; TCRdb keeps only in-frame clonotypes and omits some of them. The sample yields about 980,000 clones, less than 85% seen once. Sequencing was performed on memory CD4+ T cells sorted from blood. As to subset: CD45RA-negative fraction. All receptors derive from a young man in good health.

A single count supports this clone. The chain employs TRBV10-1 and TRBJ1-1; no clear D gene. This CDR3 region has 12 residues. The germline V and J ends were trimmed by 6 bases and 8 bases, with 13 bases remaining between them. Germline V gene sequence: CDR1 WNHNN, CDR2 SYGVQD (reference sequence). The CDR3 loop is CASSLDAGEAFF. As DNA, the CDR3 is TGCGCCAGCAGCCTGGATGCGGGGGAAGCTTTCTTT.

CDR3 in DNA: TGTGCCGGGGAGACAGGAGGCTACGAGCAGTACTTC. Amino acids: CAGETGGYEQYF. The gene calls are TRBV30 and TRBJ2-7, with a tentative D call TRBD1 (6 bases). In germline, CDR1 is GTSNPN, CDR2 SVGIG (reference sequence). The CDR3 is 12 amino acids. V was trimmed by 8 bases and J by 3 bases, leaving 14 bases between them.

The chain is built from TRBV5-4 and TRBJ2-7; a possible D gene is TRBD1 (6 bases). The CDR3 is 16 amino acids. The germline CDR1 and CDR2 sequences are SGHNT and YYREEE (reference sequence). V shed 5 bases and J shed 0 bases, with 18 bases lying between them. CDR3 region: CASSPRGTSSSYEQYF. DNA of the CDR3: TGTGCCAGCAGTCCGAGGGGGACATCGAGCTCCTACGAGCAGTACTTC.

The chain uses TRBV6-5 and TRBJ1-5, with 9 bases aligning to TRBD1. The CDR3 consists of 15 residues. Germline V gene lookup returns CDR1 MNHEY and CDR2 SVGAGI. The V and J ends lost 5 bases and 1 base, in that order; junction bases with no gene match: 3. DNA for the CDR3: TGTGCCAGCAGTCCGGACAGGGGAAGCAATCAGCCCCAGCATTTT. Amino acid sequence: CASSPDRGSNQPQHF.

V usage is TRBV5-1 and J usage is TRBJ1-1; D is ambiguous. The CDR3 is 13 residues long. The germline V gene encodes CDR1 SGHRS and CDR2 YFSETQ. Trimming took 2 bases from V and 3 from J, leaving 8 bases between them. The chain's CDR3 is CASSLRSHTEAFF. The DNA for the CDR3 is TGCGCCAGCAGCTTACGCAGCCACACTGAAGCTTTCTTT.

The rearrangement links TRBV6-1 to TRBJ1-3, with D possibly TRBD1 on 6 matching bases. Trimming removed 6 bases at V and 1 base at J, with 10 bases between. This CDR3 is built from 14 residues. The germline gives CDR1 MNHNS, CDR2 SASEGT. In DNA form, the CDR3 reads TGTGCCAGCAGCTCTACAGGGTCTGGAAACACCATATATTTT. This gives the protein CASSSTGSGNTIYF.

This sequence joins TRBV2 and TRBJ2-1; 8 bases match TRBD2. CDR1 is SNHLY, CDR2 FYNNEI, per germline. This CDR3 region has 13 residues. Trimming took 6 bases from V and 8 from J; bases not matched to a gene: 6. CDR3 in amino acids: CASRGLDGHEQFF. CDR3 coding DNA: TGTGCCAGCAGGGGACTAGATGGACATGAGCAGTTCTTC.

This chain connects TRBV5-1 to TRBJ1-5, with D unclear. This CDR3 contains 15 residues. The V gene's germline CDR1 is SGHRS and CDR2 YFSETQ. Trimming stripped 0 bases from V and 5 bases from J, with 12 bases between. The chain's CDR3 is CASSLEGNPHQPQHF. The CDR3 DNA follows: TGCGCCAGCAGCTTGGAAGGCAATCCCCATCAGCCCCAGCATTTT. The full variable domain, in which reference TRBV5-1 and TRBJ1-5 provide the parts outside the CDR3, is KAGVTQTPRYLIKTRGQQVTLSCSPISGHRSVSWYQQTPGQGLQFLFEYFSETQRNKGNFPGRFSGRQFSNSRSEMNVSTLELGDSALYLCASSLEGNPHQPQHFGDGTRLSIL.

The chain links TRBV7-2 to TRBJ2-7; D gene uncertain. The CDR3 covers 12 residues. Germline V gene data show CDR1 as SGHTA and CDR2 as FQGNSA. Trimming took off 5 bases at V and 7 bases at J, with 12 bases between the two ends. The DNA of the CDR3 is TGTGCCAGCAGCCTGGACCAATCGGAGCAGTACTTC. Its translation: CASSLDQSEQYF.

DNA of the CDR3: TGTGCCAGCACTCTAACAGGGGTTGGCGGGGAGCTGTTTTTT. Its translation: CASTLTGVGGELFF. The chain recombines TRBV6-1 with TRBJ2-2, with 7 nucleotides matching TRBD1. From germline, CDR1 is MNHNS and CDR2 SASEGT. The V gene end was trimmed by 7 bases and the J gene end by 7 bases; junction bases not matched to a gene: 9. This CDR3 is built from 14 residues.

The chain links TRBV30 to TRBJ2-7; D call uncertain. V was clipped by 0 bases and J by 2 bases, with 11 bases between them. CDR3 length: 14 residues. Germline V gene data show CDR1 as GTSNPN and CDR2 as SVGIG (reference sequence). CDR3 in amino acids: CAWSVGLVPYEQYF. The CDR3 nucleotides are TGTGCCTGGAGTGTAGGGCTAGTTCCCTACGAGCAGTACTTC.

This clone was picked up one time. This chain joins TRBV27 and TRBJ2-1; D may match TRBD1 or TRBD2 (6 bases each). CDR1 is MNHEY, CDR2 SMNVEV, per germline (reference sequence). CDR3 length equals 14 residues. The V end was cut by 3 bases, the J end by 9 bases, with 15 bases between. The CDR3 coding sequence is TGTGCCAGCAGTTTCCCAAACGGGGGCGGTGAGCAGTTCTTC. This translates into CASSFPNGGGEQFF.

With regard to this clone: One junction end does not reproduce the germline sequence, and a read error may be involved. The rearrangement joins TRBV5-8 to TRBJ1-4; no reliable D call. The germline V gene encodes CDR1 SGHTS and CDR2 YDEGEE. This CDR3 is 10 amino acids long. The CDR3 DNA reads TGTGCCAGCAGCGACTGGACGGTTCTTTTT. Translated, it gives CASSDWTVLF.

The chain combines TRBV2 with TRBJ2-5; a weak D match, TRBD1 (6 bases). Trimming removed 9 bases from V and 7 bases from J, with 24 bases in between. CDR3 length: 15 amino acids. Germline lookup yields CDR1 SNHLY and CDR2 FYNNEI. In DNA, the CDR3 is TGTGCCAGTACAGGGTCTACGGCGGAAAAAGGGACCCAGTACTTC. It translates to CASTGSTAEKGTQYF.

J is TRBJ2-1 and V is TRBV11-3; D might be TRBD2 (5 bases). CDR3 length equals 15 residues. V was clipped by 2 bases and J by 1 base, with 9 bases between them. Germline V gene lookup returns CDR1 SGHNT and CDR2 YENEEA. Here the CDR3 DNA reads TGTGCCAGCAGCTTAAAAAGCGGTTCCTACAATGAGCAGTTCTTC. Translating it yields CASSLKSGSYNEQFF.

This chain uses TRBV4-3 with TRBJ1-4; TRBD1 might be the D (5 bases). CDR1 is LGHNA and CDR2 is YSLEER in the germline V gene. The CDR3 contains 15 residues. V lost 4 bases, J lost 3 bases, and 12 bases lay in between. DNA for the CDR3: TGCGCCAGCAGCCGCGAGGGGTCGGCTAATGAAAAACTGTTTTTT. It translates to CASSREGSANEKLFF.

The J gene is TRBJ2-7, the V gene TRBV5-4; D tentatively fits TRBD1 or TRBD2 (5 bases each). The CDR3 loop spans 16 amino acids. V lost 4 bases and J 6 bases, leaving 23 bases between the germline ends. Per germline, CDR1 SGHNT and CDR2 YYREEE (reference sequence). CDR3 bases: TGTGCCAGCAGCGCCTCGTGGGGACGCGACGGAAGCGAGCAGTACTTC. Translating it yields CASSASWGRDGSEQYF.

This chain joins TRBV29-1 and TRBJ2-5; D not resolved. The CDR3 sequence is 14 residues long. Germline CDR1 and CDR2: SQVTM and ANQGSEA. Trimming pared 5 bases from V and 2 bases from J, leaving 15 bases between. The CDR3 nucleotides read TGCAGCGTTACCGTCCGGGTGGGGCAAGAGACCCAGTACTTC. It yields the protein CSVTVRVGQETQYF.

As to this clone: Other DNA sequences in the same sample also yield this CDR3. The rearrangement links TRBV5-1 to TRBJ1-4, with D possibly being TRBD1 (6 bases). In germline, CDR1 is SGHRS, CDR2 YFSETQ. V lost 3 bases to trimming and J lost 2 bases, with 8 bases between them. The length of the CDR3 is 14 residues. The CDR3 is CASSSQGTNEKLFF. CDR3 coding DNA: TGCGCCAGCAGCTCCCAGGGGACTAATGAAAAACTGTTTTTT.

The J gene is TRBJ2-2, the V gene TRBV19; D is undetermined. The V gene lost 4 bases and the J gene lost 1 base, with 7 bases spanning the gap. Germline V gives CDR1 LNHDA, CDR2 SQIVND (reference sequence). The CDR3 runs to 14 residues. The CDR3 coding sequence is TGTGCCAGTAGTAGGCGAGAGAACACCGGGGAGCTGTTTTTT. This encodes CASSRRENTGELFF.

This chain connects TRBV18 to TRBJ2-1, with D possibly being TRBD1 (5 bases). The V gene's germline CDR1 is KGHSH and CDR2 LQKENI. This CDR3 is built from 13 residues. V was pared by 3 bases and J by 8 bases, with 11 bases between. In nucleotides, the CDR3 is TGTGCCAGCTCACCCCTTAAGGGGTATGAGCAGTTCTTC. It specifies CASSPLKGYEQFF.

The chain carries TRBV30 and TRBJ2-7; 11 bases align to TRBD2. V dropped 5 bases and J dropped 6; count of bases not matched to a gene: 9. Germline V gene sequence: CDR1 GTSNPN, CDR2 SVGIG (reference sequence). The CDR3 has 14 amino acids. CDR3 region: CAWCSGGALGEQYF. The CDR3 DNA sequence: TGTGCCTGGTGTAGCGGGGGGGCATTAGGCGAGCAGTACTTC.

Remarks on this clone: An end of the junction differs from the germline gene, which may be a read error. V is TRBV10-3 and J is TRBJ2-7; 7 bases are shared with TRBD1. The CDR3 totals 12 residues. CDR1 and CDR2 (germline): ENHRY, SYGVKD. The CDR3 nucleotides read TGTGCCATCGGTGACAGGGATTACGAGCAGTACTTC. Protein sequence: CAIGDRDYEQYF.

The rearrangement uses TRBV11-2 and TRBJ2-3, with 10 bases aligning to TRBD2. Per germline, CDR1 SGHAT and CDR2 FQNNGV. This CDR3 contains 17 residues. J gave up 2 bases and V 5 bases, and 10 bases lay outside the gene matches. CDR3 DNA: TGTGCCAGCAGCCGCCCTCCTCTAGCGGGGGTCACAGATACGCAGTATTTT. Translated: CASSRPPLAGVTDTQYF.

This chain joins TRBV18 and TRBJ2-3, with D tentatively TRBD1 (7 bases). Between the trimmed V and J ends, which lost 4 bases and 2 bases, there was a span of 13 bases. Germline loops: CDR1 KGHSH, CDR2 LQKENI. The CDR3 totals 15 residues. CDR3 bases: TGTGCCAGCTCACGCGGGACAGTTAACACAGATACGCAGTATTTT. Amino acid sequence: CASSRGTVNTDTQYF.